The 9 T cell receptor beta chains listed next were all sequenced from one sample in a study of neurological immune-mediated disorders. MiXCR, applied by TCRdb to the 5' RACE reads, yields one record per CDR3 protein. In the table there are over 35,000 distinct CDR3 sequences, roughly 2.5% of which are singletons. Sequencing input: PBMCs. Every receptor here comes from a man aged 45-65 years with multiple sclerosis.

The sample holds many counts of this clonotype. This chain joins TRBV20-1 and TRBJ1-2; D unclear. This CDR3 has 14 residues. The germline V gene has CDR1 DFQATT and CDR2 SNEGSKA (reference sequence). V was shortened by 6 bases and J by 0 bases, with 14 bases between the two germline ends. CDR3 in DNA: TGCAGTGCCGTAACCACCACAGCTAACTATGGCTACACCTTC. Its translation: CSAVTTTANYGYTF.

V is TRBV6-5 and J is TRBJ2-7; possibly TRBD1 for D (5 bases). Trimming pared 2 bases from V and 1 base from J, leaving 6 bases between. This CDR3 spans 13 amino acids. Germline CDR1 MNHEY, CDR2 SVGAGI. CDR3 in amino acids: CASSYGASYEQYF. DNA for the CDR3: TGTGCCAGCAGTTACGGGGCATCCTACGAGCAGTACTTC.

This clonotype was picked up many times. One junction end disagrees with the germline gene, perhaps due to a read error. J is TRBJ1-5 and V is TRBV28; no firm D call. The CDR3 totals 16 residues. Germline lookup yields CDR1 MDHEN and CDR2 SYDVKM. The CDR3 region has the DNA TGTGCCAGCACCCCTCAGTCGGCCGGGGTAATTCCGCCCCAGAATTTT. It specifies CASTPQSAGVIPPQNF.

This clonotype was observed at least ten times. The chain carries TRBV9 and TRBJ2-1; 8 nucleotides agree with TRBD2. Trimming at V came to 4 bases and at J to 0 bases, leaving 3 bases not matched to a gene. CDR1 SGDLS and CDR2 YYNGEE come from the germline V gene. The CDR3 totals 15 residues. In DNA form, the CDR3 reads TGTGCCAGCAGCAGCAGCGGGAGCTCCTACAATGAGCAGTTCTTC. This codes for CASSSSGSSYNEQFF.

This clonotype has ten or more counts. The CDR3 region is CASSPINTGELFF. CDR3 in DNA: TGTGCCAGCAGCCCTATAAACACCGGGGAGCTGTTTTTT. The chain uses TRBV12-3 or TRBV12-4 and TRBJ2-2; D remains ambiguous. The CDR3 has 13 residues. Trimming left V 6 bases short and J 2 bases short, with 7 bases between.

This clonotype was seen many times. The rearrangement uses TRBV5-1 and TRBJ1-2; 8 nucleotides match TRBD1. The V gene's germline CDR1 is SGHRS and CDR2 YFSETQ. Unmatched junction bases numbered 7, after V lost 4 bases and J lost 8 bases. The CDR3 runs 13 residues. CDR3 in amino acids: CASSPRGQGGYTF. The CDR3 region has the DNA TGCGCCAGCAGCCCCAGGGGGCAGGGCGGCTACACCTTC.

This clonotype was found many times. V is TRBV20-1 and J is TRBJ2-5; 11 bases are shared with TRBD2. The junction had 3 bases not matched to a gene; V was cut back by 1 base and J by 5 bases. The CDR3 consists of 14 residues. Germline values: CDR1 DFQATT, CDR2 SNEGSKA (reference sequence). The CDR3 region has the DNA TGCAGTGCTAGAGGTAGCGGGGGGGCGGAGACCCAGTACTTC. This gives the protein CSARGSGGAETQYF.

Ten or more counts support this clonotype. This sequence joins TRBV5-1 and TRBJ2-1, with D possibly called TRBD1 or TRBD2 (6 bases each). Germline-derived CDR1 and CDR2 are SGHRS and YFSETQ. V lost 1 base and J 5 bases, leaving 19 bases between the germline ends. The CDR3 consists of 17 residues. The CDR3: CASSLSLLGGVNNEQFF. The CDR3 DNA reads as TGCGCCAGCAGCTTGAGCCTATTGGGGGGCGTCAACAATGAGCAGTTCTTC.

At least ten counts were recorded for this clonotype. As DNA, the CDR3 is TGTGCCAGCAGCTCGCAGGGGTCCTCTGGAAACACCATATATTTT. Translated: CASSSQGSSGNTIYF. J is TRBJ1-3 and V is TRBV7-2; tentative D call: TRBD1 (6 bases). CDR1 is SGHTA and CDR2 is FQGNSA in the germline V gene. The CDR3 consists of 15 residues. V lost 4 bases and J 0 bases, leaving 10 bases between the germline ends.